The 16 T cell receptor beta chains below all came from one sample that was sequenced in a study of blood T cell repertoires in COVID-19 (dated by TCRdb to the early 2020s). Receptor libraries were prepared by the immunoSEQ multiplex PCR assay. Drawn from immuneACCESS, this table holds only the in-frame rearrangements with V and J called that TCRdb kept. Clones are partly lost; checked studies trace under half to an unresolved V gene and leave the rest unexplained. This sample is represented by 250,000 to 350,000 clones; 90% to 95% of them were singletons. The ten biggest clones cover over 2% of the sample. Input material: peripheral blood. Source of these receptors: a woman between 25 and 40 years old with COVID-19, enrolled during active disease.

This rearrangement joins TRBV20-1 to TRBJ2-5; possible D gene TRBD2, 6 bases. CDR1 and CDR2 (germline): DFQATT, SNEGSKA (reference sequence). Trimming took 3 bases from V and 2 from J, leaving 13 bases between them. This CDR3 comprises 14 residues. CDR3 bases: TGCAGTGCTAGTAAGTCCGGGACTCAAGAGACCCAGTACTTC. It translates to CSASKSGTQETQYF.

This clone appeared once. J is TRBJ1-2 and V is TRBV19; D gene unclear. Per germline, CDR1 LNHDA and CDR2 SQIVND (reference sequence). The germline V and J ends were trimmed by 7 bases and 1 base, with 10 bases remaining between them. CDR3 length: 13 residues. This chain's CDR3 is CASKDYSNYGYTF. The CDR3 DNA is TGTGCCAGTAAGGACTATAGTAACTATGGCTACACCTTC.

The chain joins TRBV3-1 (or the pseudogene TRBV3-2) to TRBJ2-5, with TRBD1 identical over 11 bases. The CDR3 is 16 amino acids. J was trimmed by 4 bases and V by 5 bases; bases with no gene match: 9. Germline CDR1 is LGHDT and CDR2 is YNNKEL (reference sequence). The CDR3 spells CASSWSSGTGGETQYF. The CDR3 DNA follows: TGTGCCAGCAGCTGGTCGTCCGGGACAGGGGGAGAGACCCAGTACTTC.

The V call is TRBV29-1, the J call TRBJ2-7, with 9 bases fitting TRBD2. This CDR3 has 14 amino acids. The germline CDR1 and CDR2 sequences are SQVTM and ANQGSEA. V dropped 4 bases and J dropped 3; count of bases not matched to a gene: 7. The CDR3 nucleotides read TGCAGCGTTGCGGGTGCTAGCGGGAACTACGAGCAGTACTTC. This translates into CSVAGASGNYEQYF.

The V gene is TRBV11-2, the J gene TRBJ1-5, with a weak D call TRBD1 (6 bases). CDR1 is SGHAT and CDR2 is FQNNGV in the germline V gene. V was trimmed by 2 bases and J by 8 bases, leaving 13 bases between them. This CDR3 contains 14 residues. CDR3 nucleotides: TGTGCCAGCAGCTTATATGGGGAGGGGGAGCCCCAGCATTTT. It is translated as CASSLYGEGEPQHF.

The chain employs TRBV19 and TRBJ2-3; 12 bases are shared with TRBD2. This CDR3 spans 15 amino acids. CDR1 and CDR2 from the germline V gene are LNHDA and SQIVND (reference sequence). Unmatched junction bases numbered 7, after V lost 6 bases and J lost 6 bases. CDR3 sequence: CASRSLAGGGDTQYF. CDR3 nucleotide sequence: TGTGCCAGTAGGTCACTAGCGGGAGGAGGTGATACGCAGTATTTT.

This clone occurred once. The chain recombines TRBV19 with TRBJ1-3; D not certain. The CDR3 spans 17 residues. Germline-derived CDR1 and CDR2 are LNHDA and SQIVND (reference sequence). The V end was cut by 2 bases, the J end by 0 bases, with 14 bases between. The CDR3 nucleotides are TGTGCCAGTAGTATACGGTACGGCGGGAGCTCTGGAAACACCATATATTTT. The encoded protein is CASSIRYGGSSGNTIYF.

This chain links TRBV10-3 with TRBJ1-1; possibly TRBD1 for D (5 bases). Germline CDR1 ENHRY, CDR2 SYGVKD. This CDR3 is 14 amino acids long. Trimming pared 0 bases from V and 4 bases from J, leaving 9 bases between. The CDR3 DNA is TGTGCCATCAGTGAGTCCGCGGGGACCACTGAAGCTTTCTTT. As protein: CAISESAGTTEAFF.

This chain joins TRBV9 and TRBJ2-1, with 11 bases lining up with TRBD2. CDR3 length: 17 residues. V lost 3 bases and J lost 7; bases outside the gene matches: 12. Looked up from germline, CDR1 is SGDLS and CDR2 is YYNGEE. The CDR3 bases are TGTGCCAGCAGCGCCTCACTAGCGGGAGCCGCAAGTAATGAGCAGTTCTTC. Residues: CASSASLAGAASNEQFF.

This chain uses TRBV10-2 with TRBJ2-7; 9 positions agree with TRBD1. The V gene's germline CDR1 is WSHSY and CDR2 SAAADI. With 6 bases clipped from V and 5 bases from J, the junction kept 11 bases outside the gene matches. The CDR3 contains 15 residues. DNA of the CDR3: TGCGCCAGCAGCGCCAGACAGGGGGGTACTGACGAGCAGTACTTC. Its protein is CASSARQGGTDEQYF.

The chain recombines TRBV9 with TRBJ1-6, with TRBD1 matching 7 bases. J lost 6 bases, V lost 0 bases, and 3 bases had no gene match. Germline loops: CDR1 SGDLS, CDR2 YYNGEE. The CDR3 has 15 residues. The CDR3 loop is CASSVEAGGNSPLHF. DNA of the CDR3: TGTGCCAGCAGCGTAGAGGCAGGGGGTAATTCACCCCTCCACTTT.

V gene TRBV18 combines with J gene TRBJ2-7; D may be TRBD2 (5 bases). CDR1 is KGHSH and CDR2 is LQKENI in the germline V gene. This CDR3 is 14 amino acids long. Trimming took off 2 bases at V and 2 bases at J, with 10 bases between the two ends. As DNA, the CDR3 is TGTGCCAGCTCACCAGGCGGGCTCCCCTACGAGCAGTACTTC. Protein: CASSPGGLPYEQYF.

This chain uses TRBV6-5 with TRBJ1-2; 7 positions agree with TRBD1. From germline, CDR1 is MNHEY and CDR2 SVGAGI. Trimming cost V 4 bases and J 4 bases; bases outside gene matches: 12. The CDR3 loop spans 16 amino acids. The CDR3 bases are TGTGCCAGCAGTTCAACTGACAGGGCCTCAGTCTATGGCTACACCTTC. Translation: CASSSTDRASVYGYTF.

V and J are TRBV19 and TRBJ2-2, with D possibly matching TRBD1 (5 bases). Trimming took off 6 bases at V and 1 base at J, with 12 bases between the two ends. Germline CDR1 LNHDA, CDR2 SQIVND (reference sequence). CDR3 size: 15 residues. CDR3 in DNA: TGTGCCAGTAGAACGGGCAGGGAGAACACCGGGGAGCTGTTTTTT. This codes for CASRTGRENTGELFF.

Here the CDR3 reads CASSLGGTSYEQYF. The CDR3 nucleotides are TGTGCCAGCAGCTTGGGGGGGACATCCTACGAGCAGTACTTC. The chain joins TRBV5-6 to TRBJ2-7; TRBD1 might be the D (6 bases). V was cut by 0 bases and J by 1 base, with 8 bases left in between. The germline gives CDR1 SGHDT, CDR2 YYEEEE. The CDR3 runs to 14 residues.

V is TRBV5-4 and J is TRBJ1-6; D not resolved. Trimming pared 4 bases from V and 9 bases from J, leaving 8 bases between. Germline CDR1 reads SGHNT; CDR2 reads YYREEE (reference sequence). This CDR3 comprises 12 residues. For the CDR3, the DNA is TGTGCCAGCAGCCTGCCGGGTTCACCCCTCCACTTT. As protein: CASSLPGSPLHF. Looking up the rest from reference TRBV5-4 and TRBJ1-6 gives the full variable domain: ETGVTQSPTHLIKTRGQQVTLRCSSQSGHNTVSWYQQALGQGPQFIFQYYREEENGRGNFPPRFSGLQFPNYSSELNVNALELDDSALYLCASSLPGSPLHFGNGTRLTVT.